This TCR beta chain originates from a study of blood T cell repertoires in COVID-19 (dated by TCRdb to the early 2020s). For context, the study as a whole: The collaborator samples originated in the United States, Italy and Spain and spanned the acute and convalescent phases of COVID-19. The prospective study material was composed of cDNA or gDNA derived from T cells, B-cell-depleted T cells, or PBMCs. Subjects who had been exposed to COVID-19, were actively infected with it, or had recovered from it provided the deeply sampled blood TCRbeta repertoires that made up the dataset. The repertoires were released in a freely available public database meant as a resource for research on the immune response to SARS-CoV-2. Samples were obtained from the ongoing ImmuneRACE study (first 160 participants) and from 1,254 subjects provided by 6 global collaborators. Sample metadata almost always included a de-identified subject ID, COVID-19 status, age in years and sex. Where available, HLA class I and class II types were taken from metadata supplied by the sample provider and were not determined by assay-based typing.

The immunoSEQ Assay, a bias-controlled multiplex PCR, was used to amplify TCRbeta CDR3 regions from genomic DNA. Per the source publication's procedure: The number of nucleated cells in each sample was estimated from the amplification of reference gene primers within the assay. Sequence reads were collapsed and filtered to measure the absolute abundance of every unique TCRbeta CDR3 rearrangement. For each sample, productive Simpson clonality was calculated by taking the square root of Simpson's diversity index across productive rearrangements. TCRdb took over this immuneACCESS table, retaining in-frame rearrangements with V and J assigned. Such tables are incomplete; in checked studies, under half of the missing clones stem from an unresolved V gene, and the remainder is unexplained. The V and J calls and clone size are taken from that table; D and trimming were inferred from the DNA. For this sample there are 200,000 or so clones; roughly 88% appear just once. Around 13% of the sample is in the top ten clones.

The collaborating institutions used their own protocols to collect whole blood in K2EDTA tubes. Collaborator samples were shipped for TCRbeta analysis as frozen whole blood, isolated PBMCs, or DNA extracted from either sample type. Remarks on this clone: It has no known antigen specificity. No much larger clone is present one base from it, and per-base qualities are unavailable.

The V end loses 8 bases and the J end loses 3 bases, and a stretch of 11 bases separates them. CDR1 and CDR2 are read off the germline V gene as MNHEY and SVGAGI. The CDR3 spans 13 residues, from the cysteine through the phenylalanine. Only CDR3 DNA remains: 39 bases, in frame from the first base. Beyond this particular receptor, the publication reports: How much clinical and demographic metadata was included differed by source and by participant, and the metadata was provided uncurated.

Sequences were obtained from peripheral blood. This TCR derives from a human donor in a cohort sampled during active COVID-19. The V and J segments used are TRBV6-5 and TRBJ1-5; the D gene is possibly TRBD1, with 6 bases matching. The nucleotide sequence reads TGTGCCAGCCGTACAGGGTCCAATCAGCCCCAGCATTTT. Its protein product is CASRTGSNQPQHF.